This T cell receptor beta chain was found in a study of cytomegalovirus exposure and HLA in healthy donors. General study points: A likely sequencing artifact accounted for one observed cluster of highly shared sequence variants. Despite most TCR sequences being rare, some public TCRs occurred in many donors.

PCR used 60 Vbeta primers and 13 Jbeta primers. Clones were read by immunoSEQ multiplex PCR, and TCRdb kept only the in-frame ones, dropping some. In the table there are around 150,000 clones, around 83% of which are singletons. This clone occurred a few times. What it recognizes is unknown. Sequencing was done on a sample of PBMCs. This TCR derives from a man younger than 35 in good health and CMV-seropositive.

DNA for the CDR3: TGCGCCAGCAGCCAAGATCTAGCGGGGTTTTACAATGAGCAGTTCTTC. As protein: CASSQDLAGFYNEQFF. The rearrangement joins TRBV4-1 to TRBJ2-1; 9 nucleotides line up with TRBD2. CDR1 and CDR2 (germline): MGHRA, YSYEKL. The length of the CDR3 is 16 residues. The V and J ends lost 0 bases and 4 bases, in that order; junction bases with no gene match: 4.